These T cell receptor beta chains were read from a single sample in a study of blood T cell repertoires in COVID-19. Clones were read by immunoSEQ multiplex PCR, and TCRdb kept only the in-frame ones, dropping some. The table shows some 150,000 clones, with 80% to 90% occurring only once. The sequenced material came from peripheral blood. The receptors shown here come from a woman in her 50s with acute or convalescent COVID-19. The CDR3 runs from the conserved cysteine through the conserved F or W. A D gene is named only where the DNA matches it firmly. Rows give clone size only sometimes, using once, few, many, or a class for an expanded clone.

J gene,D gene,V gene,clone size,CDR3 protein,CDR3 DNA
TRBJ2-7,TRBD2,TRBV19,once,CASIPIAGPTYEQYF,TGTGCCAGTATTCCGATAGCGGGACCCACCTACGAGCAGTACTTC
TRBJ2-3,TRBD1,TRBV11-2,NA,CASNIDRGYTDTQYF,TGTGCCAGCAACATCGACAGGGGGTACACAGATACGCAGTATTTT
TRBJ1-1,NA,TRBV27,NA,CASSLIPGMNTEAFF,TGTGCCAGCAGTCTTATCCCGGGAATGAACACTGAAGCTTTCTTT
TRBJ2-5,NA,TRBV4-3,NA,CASSQEETDEETQYF,TGCGCCAGCAGCCAAGAGGAGACCGACGAAGAGACCCAGTACTTC
TRBJ2-5,NA,TRBV7-2,NA,CASSYDSGQETQYF,TGTGCCAGCAGCTATGACAGCGGGCAAGAGACCCAGTACTTC
TRBJ2-7,TRBD1,TRBV5-6,NA,CASSLTGDPSYEQYF,TGTGCCAGCAGCTTAACAGGGGACCCGTCCTACGAGCAGTACTTC
TRBJ2-2,NA,TRBV7-3,NA,CASSFRGAPNTGELFF,TGTGCCAGCAGCTTCAGGGGGGCCCCAAACACCGGGGAGCTGTTTTTT
TRBJ1-2,TRBD1,TRBV14,NA,CASSPGGTGTNYGYTF,TGTGCCAGCAGCCCGGGAGGGACAGGGACTAACTATGGCTACACCTTC
TRBJ1-2,NA,TRBV9,NA,CASSVGGRAYGYTF,TGTGCCAGCAGCGTAGGAGGGAGGGCCTATGGCTACACCTTC
TRBJ1-5,NA,TRBV19,NA,CASSGQSNQPQHF,TGTGCCAGTAGTGGGCAATCCAATCAGCCCCAGCATTTT
TRBJ1-1,NA,TRBV7-3,NA,CASSPPGGTEAFF,TGTGCCAGCAGCCCCCCGGGGGGGACTGAAGCTTTCTTT
TRBJ1-5,NA,TRBV14,NA,CASSHGQPQHF,TGTGCCAGCAGCCACGGTCAGCCCCAGCATTTT
TRBJ1-2,TRBD1,TRBV6-6,once,CASSTGVSGYTF,TGTGCCAGCAGTACAGGGGTTTCTGGCTACACCTTC
TRBJ2-1,TRBD1,TRBV6-1,NA,CASSEVLGTGAYNEQFF,TGTGCCAGCAGTGAAGTATTAGGGACAGGAGCCTACAATGAGCAGTTCTTC
TRBJ1-2,TRBD1,TRBV24-1,once,CATSDETGVGYTF,TGTGCCACCAGTGATGAAACAGGGGTCGGCTACACCTTC
TRBJ1-6,NA,TRBV30,NA,CAYQGLGTPLHF,TGTGCCTACCAGGGGTTGGGAACACCCCTCCACTTT
TRBJ1-1,NA,TRBV30,once,CAWSVPSRQFMNTEAFF,TGTGCCTGGAGTGTACCCTCCCGACAGTTCATGAACACTGAAGCTTTCTTT
TRBJ2-2,NA,TRBV6-5,NA,CASLNLGRDTGELFF,TGTGCCAGCTTAAATCTAGGGCGGGACACCGGGGAGCTGTTTTTT
TRBJ1-2,NA,TRBV28,NA,CASGPGGHGYTF,TGTGCCAGCGGCCCTGGAGGCCATGGCTACACCTTC
TRBJ2-2,NA,TRBV5-6,NA,CASSLDRAGTGELFF,TGTGCCAGCAGCTTGGACAGGGCTGGTACCGGGGAGCTGTTTTTT
TRBJ2-2,TRBD2,TRBV6-6,NA,CASSYLAGNTGELFF,TGTGCCAGCAGTTATCTAGCGGGGAACACCGGGGAGCTGTTTTTT
TRBJ1-1,NA,TRBV14,NA,CASSQDGGIEAFF,TGTGCCAGCAGCCAAGATGGAGGGATTGAAGCTTTCTTT
TRBJ1-4,TRBD1,TRBV19,NA,CASRKGGVWEKLFF,TGTGCCAGTCGAAAAGGGGGCGTTTGGGAAAAACTGTTTTTT
TRBJ2-3,NA,TRBV6-5,NA,CASTTPRGGPDTQYF,TGTGCCAGCACCACCCCTAGGGGTGGTCCAGATACGCAGTATTTT
TRBJ1-1,TRBD1,TRBV6-5,NA,CASRRTGVNTEAFF,TGTGCCAGCAGGCGCACAGGGGTGAACACTGAAGCTTTCTTT
TRBJ2-1,NA,TRBV27,NA,CASSLSWQDNEQFF,TGTGCCAGCAGTTTATCTTGGCAGGACAATGAGCAGTTCTTC
TRBJ1-2,NA,TRBV6-5,once,CASAEGGGNYGYTF,TGTGCCTCGGCCGAAGGGGGGGGAAACTATGGCTACACCTTC
TRBJ1-1,NA,TRBV14,NA,CASSPIGGWTFF,TGTGCCAGCAGCCCGATCGGGGGATGGACTTTCTTT
TRBJ2-1,NA,TRBV6-2/TRBV6-3,NA,CASSYRGNNEQFF,TGTGCCAGCAGTTATAGAGGTAACAATGAGCAGTTCTTC
TRBJ1-2,NA,TRBV7-2,NA,CASSPGQAANYGYTF,TGTGCCAGCAGCCCGGGACAAGCAGCTAACTATGGCTACACCTTC
TRBJ1-5,TRBD1,TRBV10-3,NA,CAISEQQGLDQPQHF,TGTGCCATCAGTGAGCAACAGGGGTTAGATCAGCCCCAGCATTTT
TRBJ2-1,TRBD1,TRBV7-2,NA,CASSSQGIGTGAPNEQFF,TGTGCCAGCAGCTCCCAGGGGATTGGGACAGGGGCCCCCAATGAGCAGTTCTTC
TRBJ2-7,NA,TRBV29-1,NA,CSVYPGELYEQYF,TGCAGCGTCTACCCCGGAGAGCTTTACGAGCAGTACTTC
TRBJ1-2,NA,TRBV5-4,once,CASSWEGGYTF,TGTGCCAGCAGCTGGGAGGGTGGCTACACCTTC
TRBJ2-7,NA,TRBV18,NA,CASSRAGFYEQYF,TGTGCCAGCTCACGAGCAGGGTTTTACGAGCAGTACTTC
TRBJ2-3,TRBD2,TRBV5-8,many,CASTGTSGTDTQYF,TGTGCCAGCACCGGGACTAGCGGCACAGATACGCAGTATTTT
TRBJ1-2,NA,TRBV5-1,NA,CASSLNRGGYGYTF,TGCGCCAGCAGCTTGAATAGGGGTGGCTATGGCTACACCTTC
TRBJ1-2,NA,TRBV5-6,NA,CASSGVQNYGYTF,TGTGCCAGCAGCGGAGTGCAGAACTATGGCTACACCTTC
TRBJ1-5,NA,TRBV10-3,NA,CAISESRQGRGQPQHF,TGTGCCATCAGTGAGTCGCGGCAGGGTAGGGGACAGCCCCAGCATTTT
TRBJ2-1,NA,TRBV18,NA,CASSPDSRSYNEQFF,TGTGCCAGCTCACCAGACAGCCGCTCCTACAATGAGCAGTTCTTC
TRBJ1-6,NA,TRBV4-3,NA,CASSQVSGVHKNSPLHF,TGCGCCAGCAGCCAAGTGTCCGGGGTGCACAAGAATTCACCCCTCCACTTT
TRBJ2-6,NA,TRBV7-7,NA,CASSPLTGSSGANVLTF,TGTGCCAGCAGCCCTCTGACAGGTAGCTCTGGGGCCAACGTCCTGACTTTC
TRBJ1-3,NA,TRBV7-8,NA,CASSFPYLSSGNTIYF,TGTGCCAGCAGCTTCCCTTACCTCAGCTCTGGAAACACCATATATTTT
TRBJ1-5,NA,TRBV6-6,NA,CASRDQQGPNQPQHF,TGTGCCAGCAGAGACCAACAGGGACCGAATCAGCCCCAGCATTTT
TRBJ2-7,NA,TRBV4-1,few,CASSRTGTFDSYEQYF,TGCGCCAGCAGCCGAACCGGGACATTTGATTCCTACGAGCAGTACTTC
TRBJ2-2,NA,TRBV5-1,NA,CASSLDRPTGELFF,TGCGCCAGCAGCTTGGACAGACCAACCGGGGAGCTGTTTTTT
TRBJ2-2,NA,TRBV6-5,NA,CASSGTDRPAGELFF,TGTGCCAGCAGCGGTACCGACAGACCTGCCGGGGAGCTGTTTTTT
TRBJ2-5,TRBD1,TRBV3-1/TRBV3-2,few,CASSQHLDRDQETQYF,TGTGCCAGCAGCCAACATCTTGACAGGGATCAAGAGACCCAGTACTTC
TRBJ1-1,TRBD1,TRBV5-1,NA,CASSLARGLTTEAFF,TGCGCCAGCAGCTTGGCCAGGGGGCTAACAACTGAAGCTTTCTTT